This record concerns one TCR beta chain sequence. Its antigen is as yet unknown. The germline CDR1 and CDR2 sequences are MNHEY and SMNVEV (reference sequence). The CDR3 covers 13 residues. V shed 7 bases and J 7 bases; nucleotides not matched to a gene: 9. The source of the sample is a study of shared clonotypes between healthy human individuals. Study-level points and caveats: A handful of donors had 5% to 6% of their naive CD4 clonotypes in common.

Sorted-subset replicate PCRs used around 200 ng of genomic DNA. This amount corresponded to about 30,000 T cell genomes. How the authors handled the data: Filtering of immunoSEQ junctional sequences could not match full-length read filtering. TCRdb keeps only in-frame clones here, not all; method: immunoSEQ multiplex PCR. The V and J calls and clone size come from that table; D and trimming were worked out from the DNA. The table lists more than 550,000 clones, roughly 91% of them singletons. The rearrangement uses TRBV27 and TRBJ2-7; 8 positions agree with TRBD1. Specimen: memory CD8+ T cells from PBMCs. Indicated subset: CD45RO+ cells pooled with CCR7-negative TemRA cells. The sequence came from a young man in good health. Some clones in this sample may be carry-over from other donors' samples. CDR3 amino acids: CASKGQGAREQYF. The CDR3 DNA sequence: TGTGCCAGCAAGGGTCAGGGGGCGCGGGAGCAGTACTTC.